This is a list of T cell receptor beta chains from one sample in a study of shared T cell receptors in the human thymus. Data came from immunoSEQ multiplex PCR; TCRdb stores just in-frame clones and leaves some out. The profile covers hundreds of thousands of clones, with more than 75% appearing a single time and 0.01% taken by the ten largest. The same sample was also used in a study of human thymus T cells.

The sample taken for sequencing was thymocytes. These receptors were collected from a boy in the first two years of life with a congenital heart defect. Each CDR3 is given with its conserved first and last residue. The D gene is left open where the match is weak. Where a row states a size, it is once, few, many or the class of an expanded clone; other rows omit it.

V gene,D gene,clone size,J gene,CDR3 protein,CDR3 DNA
TRBV5-4,NA,once,TRBJ1-2,CASSFFGQIANYGYTF,TGTGCCAGCAGCTTTTTTGGACAGATTGCTAACTATGGCTACACCTTC
TRBV25-1,NA,NA,TRBJ2-7,CASSEGQGQLNGYEQYF,TGTGCCAGCAGTGAAGGCCAGGGGCAACTTAATGGCTACGAGCAGTACTTC
TRBV6-1,TRBD1,NA,TRBJ1-2,CASRPYTGDYGYTF,TGTGCCAGCAGACCGTATACAGGGGACTATGGCTACACCTTC
TRBV30,TRBD1,NA,TRBJ1-2,CAWVDRGRDGYTF,TGTGCCTGGGTTGACAGGGGGCGAGATGGCTACACCTTC
TRBV6-5,TRBD1,NA,TRBJ2-1,CASSYLRDRGPNEQFF,TGTGCCAGCAGTTACCTCCGGGACAGGGGGCCAAATGAGCAGTTCTTC
TRBV4-2,NA,once,TRBJ2-3,CASSQDVNTDTQYF,TGTGCCAGCAGCCAAGATGTTAACACAGATACGCAGTATTTT
TRBV11-2,TRBD2,NA,TRBJ2-1,CASTRSSGSSYNEQFF,TGTGCCAGCACTCGCTCGAGCGGGAGCTCCTACAATGAGCAGTTCTTC
TRBV5-1,TRBD2,NA,TRBJ2-1,CASSGGRLLDEQFF,TGCGCCAGCAGCGGCGGGAGATTGTTGGATGAGCAGTTCTTC
TRBV27,NA,NA,TRBJ2-1,CASSLSERAHYNEQFF,TGTGCCAGCAGTTTATCGGAGCGGGCTCACTACAATGAGCAGTTCTTC
TRBV21-1,NA,once,TRBJ1-1,CASSKDPPGEGTEAFF,TGTGCCAGCAGCAAAGATCCGCCGGGGGAGGGCACTGAAGCTTTCTTT
TRBV4-2,TRBD2,NA,TRBJ2-7,CASSQGTSGTYEQYF,TGTGCCAGCAGCCAAGGGACTAGCGGGACCTACGAGCAGTACTTC
TRBV7-9,NA,once,TRBJ2-7,CASSEREAPGGYEQYF,TGTGCCAGCAGCGAGAGGGAGGCCCCCGGGGGCTACGAGCAGTACTTC
TRBV19,TRBD2,NA,TRBJ2-5,CASSIGAGTGGQETQYF,TGTGCCAGTAGCATTGGAGCGGGGACCGGGGGCCAAGAGACCCAGTACTTC
TRBV25-1,NA,NA,TRBJ2-5,CASSGFGETQYF,TGTGCCAGCAGTGGCTTCGGGGAGACCCAGTACTTC
TRBV15,NA,NA,TRBJ1-4,CATSRDGNSYNEKLFF,TGTGCCACCAGCAGAGATGGAAACAGCTATAATGAAAAACTGTTTTTT
TRBV10-3,TRBD2,NA,TRBJ2-3,CAISALLADTTDTQYF,TGTGCCATCAGTGCCTTACTAGCGGACACCACAGATACGCAGTATTTT
TRBV7-9,TRBD1,NA,TRBJ2-7,CASSAAGGAQLEQYF,TGTGCCAGCAGCGCTGCAGGGGGCGCTCAGCTCGAGCAGTACTTC
TRBV9,TRBD2,NA,TRBJ2-7,CASSVVTSASYEQYF,TGTGCCAGCAGCGTAGTTACTAGCGCTTCCTACGAGCAGTACTTC